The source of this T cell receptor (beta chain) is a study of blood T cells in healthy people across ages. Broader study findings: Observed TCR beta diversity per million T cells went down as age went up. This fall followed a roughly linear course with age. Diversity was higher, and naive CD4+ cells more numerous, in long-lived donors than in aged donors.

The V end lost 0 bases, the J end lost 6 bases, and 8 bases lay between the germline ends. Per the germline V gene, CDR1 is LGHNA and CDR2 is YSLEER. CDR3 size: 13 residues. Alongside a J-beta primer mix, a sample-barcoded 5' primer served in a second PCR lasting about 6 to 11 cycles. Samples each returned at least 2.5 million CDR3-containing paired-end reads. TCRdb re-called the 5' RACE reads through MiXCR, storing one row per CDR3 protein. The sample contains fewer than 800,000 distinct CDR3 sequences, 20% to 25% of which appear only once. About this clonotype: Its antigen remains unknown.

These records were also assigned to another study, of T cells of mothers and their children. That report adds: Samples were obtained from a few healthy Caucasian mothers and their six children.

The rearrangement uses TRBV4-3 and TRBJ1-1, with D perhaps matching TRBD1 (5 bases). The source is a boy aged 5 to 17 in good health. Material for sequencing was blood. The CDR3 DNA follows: TGCGCCAGCAGCCAAGATCTGGGGGCTGAAGCTTTCTTT. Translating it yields CASSQDLGAEAFF.